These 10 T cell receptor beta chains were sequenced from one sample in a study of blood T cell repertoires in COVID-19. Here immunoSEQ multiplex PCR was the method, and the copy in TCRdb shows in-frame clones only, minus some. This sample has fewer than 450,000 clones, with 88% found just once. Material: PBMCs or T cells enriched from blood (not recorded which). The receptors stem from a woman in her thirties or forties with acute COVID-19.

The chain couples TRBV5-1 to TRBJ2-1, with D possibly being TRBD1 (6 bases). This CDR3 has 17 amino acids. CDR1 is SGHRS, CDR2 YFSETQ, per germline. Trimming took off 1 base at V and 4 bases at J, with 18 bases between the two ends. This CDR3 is CASSLRNRVLAYNEQFF. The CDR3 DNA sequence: TGCGCCAGCAGCTTGCGGAACAGGGTTTTAGCATACAATGAGCAGTTCTTC.

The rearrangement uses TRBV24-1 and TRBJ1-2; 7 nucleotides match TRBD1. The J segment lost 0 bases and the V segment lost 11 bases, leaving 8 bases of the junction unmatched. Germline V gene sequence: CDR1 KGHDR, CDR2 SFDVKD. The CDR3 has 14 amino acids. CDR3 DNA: TGTGCCATTCGGGACAGACCTTCTAACTATGGCTACACCTTC. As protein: CAIRDRPSNYGYTF.

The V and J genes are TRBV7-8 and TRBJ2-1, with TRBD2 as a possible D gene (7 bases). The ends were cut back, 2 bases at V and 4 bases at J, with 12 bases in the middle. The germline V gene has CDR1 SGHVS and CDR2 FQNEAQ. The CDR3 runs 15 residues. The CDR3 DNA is TGTGCCAGCAGCTTAACGGGGGGCTTATACAATGAGCAGTTCTTC. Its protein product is CASSLTGGLYNEQFF.

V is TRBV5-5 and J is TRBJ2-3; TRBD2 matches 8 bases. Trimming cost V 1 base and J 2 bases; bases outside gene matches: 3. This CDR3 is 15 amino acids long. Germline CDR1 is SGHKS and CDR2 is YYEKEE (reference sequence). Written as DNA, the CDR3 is TGTGCCAGCAGCTTGACTAGCGGAACCACAGATACGCAGTATTTT. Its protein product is CASSLTSGTTDTQYF.

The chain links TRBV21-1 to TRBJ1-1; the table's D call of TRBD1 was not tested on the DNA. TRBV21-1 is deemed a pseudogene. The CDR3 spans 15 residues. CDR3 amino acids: CASSVGTYPPSEAFF. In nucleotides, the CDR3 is TGTGCCAGCAGCGTCGGGACATATCCCCCCTCTGAAGCTTTCTTT.

CDR3 protein: CASSLTSGGPAYEQYF. CDR3 bases: TGTGCCAGCAGCTTGACTAGCGGGGGCCCAGCCTACGAGCAGTACTTC. V is TRBV7-9 and J is TRBJ2-7, with 12 bases fitting TRBD2. The CDR3 contains 16 residues. The germline CDR1 and CDR2 sequences are SEHNR and FQNEAQ (reference sequence). The trim removed 3 bases at V and 2 bases at J, leaving 5 bases unmatched.

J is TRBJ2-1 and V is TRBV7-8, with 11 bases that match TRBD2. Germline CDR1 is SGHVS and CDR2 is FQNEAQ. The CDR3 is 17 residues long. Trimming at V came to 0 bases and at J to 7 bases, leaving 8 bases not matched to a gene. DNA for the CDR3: TGTGCCAGCAGCTTAGCCTATCTAGCGGGGGGCCAAAATGAGCAGTTCTTC. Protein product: CASSLAYLAGGQNEQFF.

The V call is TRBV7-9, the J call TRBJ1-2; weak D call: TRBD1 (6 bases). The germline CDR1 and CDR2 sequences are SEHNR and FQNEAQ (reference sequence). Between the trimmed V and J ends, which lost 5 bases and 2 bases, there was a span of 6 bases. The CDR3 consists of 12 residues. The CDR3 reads CASSGQNYGYTF. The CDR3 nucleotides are TGTGCCAGCAGCGGACAGAACTATGGCTACACCTTC.

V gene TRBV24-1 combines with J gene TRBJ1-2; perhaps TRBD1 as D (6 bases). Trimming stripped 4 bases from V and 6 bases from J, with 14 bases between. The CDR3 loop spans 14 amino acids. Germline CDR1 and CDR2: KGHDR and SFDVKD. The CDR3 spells CATSDPDSRNGYTF. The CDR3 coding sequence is TGTGCCACCAGTGACCCGGACAGTCGAAATGGCTACACCTTC.

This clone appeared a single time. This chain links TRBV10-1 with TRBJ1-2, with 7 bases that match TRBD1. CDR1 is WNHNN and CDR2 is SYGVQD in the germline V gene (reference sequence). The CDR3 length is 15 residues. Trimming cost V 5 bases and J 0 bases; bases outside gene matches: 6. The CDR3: CASSLQGLTNYGYTF. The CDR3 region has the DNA TGCGCCAGCAGTTTACAGGGGCTGACTAACTATGGCTACACCTTC.